This T cell receptor beta chain came from a study of shared clonotypes between healthy human individuals. The study, taken as a whole, reports: The low donor count limited represented genetic and exposure-history diversity. Blood was the sole source, and tissue repertoires probably differ. A reduction in generation probabilities was seen for non-shared clonotypes relative to those shared by all four donors.

A remark on this clone: The antigen is unknown.

The CDR3 loop spans 14 amino acids. Trimming cost V 2 bases and J 2 bases, with 6 bases left between them. Germline CDR1 is SNHLY and CDR2 is FYNNEI. Roughly 200 ng DNA, tens of thousands of T cell genomes, went into each sorted-subset replicate PCR. The protocol was immunoSEQ multiplex PCR, while the TCRdb copy is restricted to in-frame clones and leaves out a portion. The sample holds roughly 2.6 million clones, around nine tenths seen once. Sequencing was performed on naive CD4+ T cells sorted from blood. The subset here: CD45RA+ positively selected. This sequence joins TRBV2 and TRBJ2-2, with D unresolved. The sequence was obtained from a man aged 18 to 35 in good health. CDR3 sequence: CASSESRNTGELFF. Here the CDR3 DNA reads TGTGCCAGCAGTGAATCCAGAAACACCGGGGAGCTGTTTTTT.